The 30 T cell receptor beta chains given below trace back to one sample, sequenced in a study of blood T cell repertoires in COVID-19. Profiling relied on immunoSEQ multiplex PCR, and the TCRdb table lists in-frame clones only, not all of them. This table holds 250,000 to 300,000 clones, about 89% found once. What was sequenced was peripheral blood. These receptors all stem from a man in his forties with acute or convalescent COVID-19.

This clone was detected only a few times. CDR3 loop: CASSPRQGVEKLFF. The DNA for the CDR3 is TGTGCCAGCAGCCCGCGACAGGGGGTTGAAAAACTGTTTTTT. This sequence joins TRBV12-1 and TRBJ1-4; TRBD1, the table's D call, was not compared with the DNA. TRBV12-1 is labeled a pseudogene. CDR3 length: 14 residues.

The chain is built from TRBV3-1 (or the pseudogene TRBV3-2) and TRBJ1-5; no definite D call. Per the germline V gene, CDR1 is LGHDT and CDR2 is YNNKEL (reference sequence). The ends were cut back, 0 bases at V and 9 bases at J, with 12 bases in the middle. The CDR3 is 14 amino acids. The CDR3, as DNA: TGTGCCAGCAGCCAAGAAAGGCGGGGAGGGCCCCAGCATTTT. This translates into CASSQERRGGPQHF.

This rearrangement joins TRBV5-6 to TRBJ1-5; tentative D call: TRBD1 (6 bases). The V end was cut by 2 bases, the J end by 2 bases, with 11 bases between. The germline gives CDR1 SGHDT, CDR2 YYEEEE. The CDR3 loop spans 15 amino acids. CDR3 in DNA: TGTGCCAGCAGCTTTGGGGCAGGGGGCAATCAGCCCCAGCATTTT. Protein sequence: CASSFGAGGNQPQHF. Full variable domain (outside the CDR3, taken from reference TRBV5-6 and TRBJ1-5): DAGVTQSPTHLIKTRGQQVTLRCSPKSGHDTVSWYQQALGQGPQFIFQYYEEEERQRGNFPDRFSGHQFPNYSSELNVNALLLGDSALYLCASSFGAGGNQPQHFGDGTRLSIL.

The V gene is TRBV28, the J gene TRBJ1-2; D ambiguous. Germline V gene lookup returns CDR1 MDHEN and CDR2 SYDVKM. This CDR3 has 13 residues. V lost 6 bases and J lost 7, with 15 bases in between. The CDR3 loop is CASSLDYPGGYTF. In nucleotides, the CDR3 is TGTGCCAGCAGCTTGGACTACCCCGGTGGCTACACCTTC.

Here the CDR3 reads CASSGGTSGAREQYF. CDR3 sequence (DNA): TGCGCCAGCAGTGGGGGGACTAGCGGGGCTCGGGAGCAGTACTTC. V and J are TRBV10-2 and TRBJ2-7; the match to TRBD2 covers 13 bases. Unmatched junction bases numbered 7, after V lost 4 bases and J lost 7 bases. Germline V gene data show CDR1 as WSHSY and CDR2 as SAAADI. The length of the CDR3 is 15 residues.

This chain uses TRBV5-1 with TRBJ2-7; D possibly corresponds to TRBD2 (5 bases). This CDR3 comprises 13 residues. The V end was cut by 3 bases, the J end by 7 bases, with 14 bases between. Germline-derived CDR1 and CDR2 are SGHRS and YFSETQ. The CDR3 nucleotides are TGCGCCAGCAGCTGGGGAAATCCGGGGGAGCAGTACTTC. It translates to CASSWGNPGEQYF.

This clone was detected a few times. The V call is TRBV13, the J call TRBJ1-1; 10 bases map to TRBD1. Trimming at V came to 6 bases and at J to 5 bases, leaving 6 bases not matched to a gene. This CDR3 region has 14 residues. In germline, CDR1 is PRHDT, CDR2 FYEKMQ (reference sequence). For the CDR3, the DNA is TGTGCCAGCAGAACCGGGACAGGGGTGACTGAAGCTTTCTTT. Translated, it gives CASRTGTGVTEAFF.

The CDR3 nucleotides are TGTGCCAGCAGTTCTGGCGCTGATGTTTTGGGGGGGGCCTACAATGAGCAGTTCTTC. Protein sequence: CASSSGADVLGGAYNEQFF. The rearrangement joins TRBV27 to TRBJ2-1, with 7 bases that match TRBD2. The CDR3 loop spans 19 amino acids. V shed 4 bases and J 2 bases; nucleotides not matched to a gene: 17. CDR1 and CDR2 (germline): MNHEY, SMNVEV (reference sequence).

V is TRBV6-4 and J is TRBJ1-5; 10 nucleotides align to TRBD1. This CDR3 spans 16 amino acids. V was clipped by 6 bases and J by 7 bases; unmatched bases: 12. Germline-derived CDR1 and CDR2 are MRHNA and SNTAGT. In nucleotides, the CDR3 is TGTGCCAGCAGCGCCGGGACAGGGGACTTATCCCAGCCCCAGCATTTT. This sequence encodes CASSAGTGDLSQPQHF.

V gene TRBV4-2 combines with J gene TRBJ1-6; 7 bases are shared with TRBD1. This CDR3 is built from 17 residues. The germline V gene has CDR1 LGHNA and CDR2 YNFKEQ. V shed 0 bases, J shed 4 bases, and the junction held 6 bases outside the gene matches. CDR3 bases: TGTGCCAGCAGCCAAGATCCGGCGGGACAGTATAATTCACCCCTCCACTTT. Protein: CASSQDPAGQYNSPLHF.

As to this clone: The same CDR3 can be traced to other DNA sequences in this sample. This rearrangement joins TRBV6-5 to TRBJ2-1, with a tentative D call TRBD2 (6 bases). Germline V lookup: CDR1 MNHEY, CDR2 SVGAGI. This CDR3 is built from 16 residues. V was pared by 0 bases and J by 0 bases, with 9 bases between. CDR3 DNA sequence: TGTGCCAGCAGTTACTCGCGGGGCAGCTCCTACAATGAGCAGTTCTTC. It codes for CASSYSRGSSYNEQFF.

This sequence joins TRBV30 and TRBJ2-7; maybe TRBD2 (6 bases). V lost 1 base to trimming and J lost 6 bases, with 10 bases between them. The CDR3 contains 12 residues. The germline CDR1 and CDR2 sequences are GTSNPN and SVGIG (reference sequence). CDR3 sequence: CAWSATEGEQYF. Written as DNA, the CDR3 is TGTGCCTGGAGTGCTACGGAGGGCGAGCAGTACTTC.

The CDR3 nucleotides are TGTGCCAGCAGCCGTACAGGGGAGCCTGAAAAACTGTTTTTT. Encoded protein: CASSRTGEPEKLFF. The chain recombines TRBV7-9 with TRBJ1-4; 7 bases agree with TRBD1. This CDR3 has 14 amino acids. Losses at the gene ends were 5 bases for V and 7 bases for J; bases not matched to a gene: 7. CDR1 SEHNR and CDR2 FQNEAQ come from the germline V gene (reference sequence).

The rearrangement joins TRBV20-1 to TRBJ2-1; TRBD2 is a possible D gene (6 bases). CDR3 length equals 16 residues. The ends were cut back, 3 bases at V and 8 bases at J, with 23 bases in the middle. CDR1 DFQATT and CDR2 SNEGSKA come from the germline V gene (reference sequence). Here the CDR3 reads CSASQTGLGKGYEQFF. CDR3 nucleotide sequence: TGCAGTGCTAGTCAAACGGGACTCGGAAAGGGGTATGAGCAGTTCTTC.

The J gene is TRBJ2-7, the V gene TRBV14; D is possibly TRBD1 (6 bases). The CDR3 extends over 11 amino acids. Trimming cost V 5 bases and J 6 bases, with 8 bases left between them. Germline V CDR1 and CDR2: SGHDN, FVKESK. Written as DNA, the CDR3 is TGTGCCAGCAGCGGCAGGGGCGAGCAGTACTTC. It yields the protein CASSGRGEQYF.

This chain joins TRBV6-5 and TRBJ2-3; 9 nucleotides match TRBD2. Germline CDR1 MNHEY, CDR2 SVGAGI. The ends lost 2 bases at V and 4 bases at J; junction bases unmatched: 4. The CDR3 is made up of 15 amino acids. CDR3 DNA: TGTGCCAGCAGTTACGGGCGGGGGGGCGCAGATACGCAGTATTTT. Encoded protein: CASSYGRGGADTQYF.

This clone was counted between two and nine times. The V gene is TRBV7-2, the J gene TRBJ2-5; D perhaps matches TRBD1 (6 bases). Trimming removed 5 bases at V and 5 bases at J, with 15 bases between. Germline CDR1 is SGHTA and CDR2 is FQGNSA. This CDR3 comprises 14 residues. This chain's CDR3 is CASSRRRGRETQYF. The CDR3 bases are TGTGCCAGCAGCCGCCGCAGGGGCAGGGAGACCCAGTACTTC.

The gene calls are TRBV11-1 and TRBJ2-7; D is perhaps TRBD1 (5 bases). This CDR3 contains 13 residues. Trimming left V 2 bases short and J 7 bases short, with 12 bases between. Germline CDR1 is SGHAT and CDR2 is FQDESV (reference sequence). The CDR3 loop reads CASSLYQGGEQYF. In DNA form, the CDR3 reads TGTGCCAGCAGCTTATACCAGGGCGGTGAGCAGTACTTC.

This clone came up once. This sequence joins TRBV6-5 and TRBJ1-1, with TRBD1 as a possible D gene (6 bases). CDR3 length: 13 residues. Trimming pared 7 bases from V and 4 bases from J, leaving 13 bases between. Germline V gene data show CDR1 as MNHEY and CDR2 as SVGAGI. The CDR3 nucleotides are TGTGCCAGCAACCAACAGGGTAGCACTGAAGCTTTCTTT. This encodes CASNQQGSTEAFF.

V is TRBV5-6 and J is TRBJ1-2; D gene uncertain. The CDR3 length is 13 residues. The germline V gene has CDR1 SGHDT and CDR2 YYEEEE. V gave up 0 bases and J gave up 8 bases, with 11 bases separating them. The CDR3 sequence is CASSLVAGIGYTF. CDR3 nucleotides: TGTGCCAGCAGCTTGGTGGCAGGTATCGGCTACACCTTC.

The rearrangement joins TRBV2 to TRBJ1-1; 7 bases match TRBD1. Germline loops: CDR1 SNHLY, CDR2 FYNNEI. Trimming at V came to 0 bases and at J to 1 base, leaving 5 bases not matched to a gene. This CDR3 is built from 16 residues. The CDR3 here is CASSEAQGPGNTEAFF. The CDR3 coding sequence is TGTGCCAGCAGTGAAGCACAGGGGCCGGGGAACACTGAAGCTTTCTTT.

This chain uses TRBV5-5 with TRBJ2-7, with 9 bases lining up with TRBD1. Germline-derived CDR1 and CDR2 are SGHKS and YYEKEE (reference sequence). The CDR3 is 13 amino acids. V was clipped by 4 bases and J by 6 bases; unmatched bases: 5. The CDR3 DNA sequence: TGTGCCAGCAGCCCCGGACAGGGGCGCGAGCAGTACTTC. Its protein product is CASSPGQGREQYF.

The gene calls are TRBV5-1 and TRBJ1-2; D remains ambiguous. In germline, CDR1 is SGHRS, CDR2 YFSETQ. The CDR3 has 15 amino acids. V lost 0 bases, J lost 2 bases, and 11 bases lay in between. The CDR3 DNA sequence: TGCGCCAGCAGCTTGGCCTTTAACAGAAACTATGGCTACACCTTC. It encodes CASSLAFNRNYGYTF.

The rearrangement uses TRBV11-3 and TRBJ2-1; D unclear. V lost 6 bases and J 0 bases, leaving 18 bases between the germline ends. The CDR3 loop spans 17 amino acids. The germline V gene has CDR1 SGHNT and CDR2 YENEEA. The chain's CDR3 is CASSSYNSVRSYNEQFF. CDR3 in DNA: TGTGCCAGCAGTTCATATAACAGTGTCCGCTCCTACAATGAGCAGTTCTTC. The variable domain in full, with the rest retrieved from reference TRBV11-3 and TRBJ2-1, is EAGVVQSPRYKIIEKKQPVAFWCNPISGHNTLYWYLQNLGQGPELLIRYENEEAVDDSQLPKDRFSAERLKGVDSTLKIQPAELGDSAVYLCASSSYNSVRSYNEQFFGPGTRLTVL.

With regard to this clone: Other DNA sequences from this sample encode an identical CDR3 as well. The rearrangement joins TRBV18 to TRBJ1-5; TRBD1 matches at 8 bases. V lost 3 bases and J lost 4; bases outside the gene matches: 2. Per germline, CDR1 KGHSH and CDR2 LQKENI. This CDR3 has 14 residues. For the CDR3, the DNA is TGTGCCAGCTCACCCGGGACAGGTAATCAGCCCCAGCATTTT. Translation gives CASSPGTGNQPQHF.

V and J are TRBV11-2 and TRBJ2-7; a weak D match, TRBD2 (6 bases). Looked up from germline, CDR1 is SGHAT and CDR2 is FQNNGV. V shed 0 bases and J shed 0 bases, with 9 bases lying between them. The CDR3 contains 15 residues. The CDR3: CASSLDSGLSYEQYF. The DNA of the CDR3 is TGTGCCAGCAGCTTAGATAGCGGACTCTCCTACGAGCAGTACTTC.

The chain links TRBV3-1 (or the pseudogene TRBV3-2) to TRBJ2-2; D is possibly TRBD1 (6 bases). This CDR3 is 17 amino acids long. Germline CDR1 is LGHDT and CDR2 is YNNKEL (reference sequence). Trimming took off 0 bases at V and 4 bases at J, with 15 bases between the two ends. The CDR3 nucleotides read TGTGCCAGCAGCCAAGATCTTTCCGGGACACGCACCGGGGAGCTGTTTTTT. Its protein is CASSQDLSGTRTGELFF.

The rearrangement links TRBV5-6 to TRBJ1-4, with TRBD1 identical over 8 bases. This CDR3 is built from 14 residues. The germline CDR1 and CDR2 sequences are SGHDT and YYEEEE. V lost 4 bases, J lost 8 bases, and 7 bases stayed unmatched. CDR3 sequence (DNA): TGTGCCAGCAGCCTCAGGGGGCTCGGGGAAAAACTGTTTTTT. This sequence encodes CASSLRGLGEKLFF.

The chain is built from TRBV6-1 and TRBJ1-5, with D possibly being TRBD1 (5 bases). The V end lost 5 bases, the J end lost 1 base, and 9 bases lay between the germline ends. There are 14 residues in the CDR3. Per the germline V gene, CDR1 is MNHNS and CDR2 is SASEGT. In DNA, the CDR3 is TGTGCCAGCAGTTCACCAGGGAGCAATCAGCCCCAGCATTTT. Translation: CASSSPGSNQPQHF.

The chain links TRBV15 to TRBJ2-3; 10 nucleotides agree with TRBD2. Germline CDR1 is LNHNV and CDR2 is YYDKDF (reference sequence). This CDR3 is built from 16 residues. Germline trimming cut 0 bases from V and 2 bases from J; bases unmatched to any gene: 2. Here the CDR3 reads CATSRDLAGATDTQYF. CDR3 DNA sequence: TGTGCCACCAGCAGAGATCTAGCGGGGGCCACAGATACGCAGTATTTT.